This T cell receptor (beta chain) emerged from a study of T cells in Graves' hyperthyroidism and ophthalmopathy (dated by TCRdb to the late 2010s). With respect to the entire study: Peripheral blood samples were taken at initial diagnosis, before any treatment was given. The paper describes TCR Vbeta CDR3 sequencing of 135 peripheral blood samples, made up of 43 ophthalmopathy patients, approximately 73 hyperthyroidism patients and 17 progressor patients. The approximately 98 discovery patients were randomly divided into training and test sets at a 7:3 ratio. After blood sampling, hyperthyroidism patients were treated with methimazole at a starting dose of 30 mg daily, and ophthalmopathy patients were treated with high-dose intravenous methylprednisolone. TCR V-J signatures able to tell the groups apart were searched for in a discovery cohort of around 95 patients, of whom 43 had Graves' ophthalmopathy and about 60 had stable Graves' hyperthyroidism. Whether ophthalmopathy could be predicted prospectively was tested in an independent validation cohort made up of roughly 19 hyperthyroidism patients plus 17 patients who later progressed to ophthalmopathy. Thyroid tissue and blood T-cell repertoires from more than five Graves' hyperthyroidism patients were also compared in the study. What the study reported, not specific to this receptor: Ophthalmopathy was separated from stable hyperthyroidism by a 13 V-J signature model, with approximately 90% sensitivity and roughly 81% specificity obtained in cross-validation and 80%/75% obtained in testing. Most expanded thyroid clonotypes (frequency above 0.001) were also found in blood, which suggests that blood repertoires may mirror thyroid immune responses. In validation, the model predicted progression to ophthalmopathy a median of roughly 6.2 months before onset, with about 64% sensitivity and 72.22% specificity. Sample size was not statistically predetermined, and investigators were not blinded to group allocation.

This clonotype showed up many times. Its antigen is not yet known. Base qualities are missing; no much larger clone stands one base away. The TCR beta CDR3 regions were amplified from RNA transcripts. A first-round RT-PCR of the TCR CDR3 used the HTBI primer set with the Qiagen OneStep RT-PCR kit. Libraries were constructed in a second round of multiplex PCR, after which size selection and purification were carried out. Libraries were sequenced paired-end with 100 bp reads on an Illumina HiSeq2000. The authors' analysis ran thus. SOAPnuke was used to process the raw data, removing reads that contained adapters or uncalled bases, had a mean Phred below 15, or lacked an exact match to the constant primer or identifier. High-quality paired reads were merged using COPE v1.2.5, and each unique nucleotide sequence was defined as a clonotype. Clonotypes were aligned to IMGT TRBV, TRBD and TRBJ reference segments using MiTCR v1.1. The analysis included only V-J combinations with a frequency above 0.0001, which together covered approximately 99% of the repertoires. A TCS score was defined as the ratio of F50 (clonal expansion) to E x V (chaos), with BLOSUM62-based TCRdist applied between CDR3 peptides within each V-J. Welch's t-statistics and random forest reduced around 550 V-J features to roughly 13, which were used in a naive Bayes classifier (R e1071). TCRdb took the public reads, trimmed them with fastp at Q25, ran MiXCR for clone calling and kept in-frame beta chains. Rows with a matching CDR3 protein are joined into one entry that keeps the most common DNA and genes. V and J calls and clone size were set by TCRdb, not the authors. The sample contains about 600,000 distinct CDR3 sequences, 12% to 15% of them found a single time. The ten largest clonotypes hold 6.5% to 9% of the sample.

Ophthalmopathy patients had moderately to severely active disease, with a Clinical Activity Score of 3 or more, a NOSPECS grade of 4 or more, and a disease duration of less than 3 months. The study excluded patients with uncontrolled infections, other autoimmune diseases, pregnancy or lactation. Diagnoses were based on clinical symptoms, serum thyroxine and TRAb, thyroid ultrasound and orbital computed tomography. PBMCs were separated from 8 to 10 ml of fresh peripheral blood using Ficoll-Paque density gradient centrifugation. Total RNA was extracted using Trizol reagent, and RNA quality was assessed on an Agilent 2100 Bioanalyzer. V gives up 11 bases and J gives up 6 bases, and the segment between their germline ends measures 14 bases. Its CDR3 holds 13 amino acids, cysteine through phenylalanine. Only the CDR3 region is kept as DNA, spanning 39 bases read in frame from base 1. Looking up the germline V gene yields CDR1 SNHLY and CDR2 FYNNEI.

The V and J genes are TRBV2 and TRBJ1-6; the D gene assignment is ambiguous. Sequencing input: blood. This sequence originates from a woman aged 18-30 years with Graves' ophthalmopathy. DNA sequence: TGTGCCGGCGGAACAAGAGTTAATTCACCCCTCCACTTT. This translates into CAGGTRVNSPLHF.